This T cell receptor (beta chain) was recorded in a study of long-term antiretroviral therapy in people with HIV. Each donor provided at least one pre-ART PBMC sample and at least two post-ART PBMC samples. Everyone in the study who had HIV was treated in the United States. Germline-derived CDR1 and CDR2 are MNHNY and SVGAGI (reference sequence). V dropped 2 bases and J dropped 3 bases, with 11 bases sitting between them. The CDR3 spans 16 residues. Researchers report immunoSEQ v3.0 was run at survey level. The method was immunoSEQ multiplex PCR; TCRdb's version includes in-frame clones alone and lacks a portion of them. The top ten hold 3.2% of the sample, which has roughly 34,000 clones, 75% to 85% seen once.

The genes are TRBV6-6 and TRBJ2-6; D remains unclear. The source of this sequence is a man between 18 and 35 years old with HIV. Specimen: unsorted PBMCs, collected 1.9 years after starting antiretroviral therapy. The chain's CDR3 is CASSYLVPVGANVLTF. Written as DNA, the CDR3 is TGTGCCAGCAGTTACCTCGTCCCCGTTGGGGCCAACGTCCTGACTTTC.